The 7 T cell receptor beta chains reported below all come from one sample, sequenced in a study of patients and donors after allogeneic stem cell transplantation. A single record per CDR3 protein comes from TCRdb applying MiXCR to the RT-PCR reads. The sample carries tens of thousands of distinct CDR3 sequences, around 46% recorded once. The source material was blood, either unsorted or a sorted T cell fraction (not recorded which). These receptor sequences come from a human donor who was either an allogeneic HSCT recipient or a stem cell or donor lymphocyte infusion donor (not recorded which). It is not recorded whose cells these are; they may come from a transplant donor.

This clonotype was seen a single time. V usage is TRBV7-2 and J usage is TRBJ1-4; 8 nucleotides agree with TRBD1. V dropped 5 bases and J dropped 3; count of bases not matched to a gene: 8. This CDR3 is built from 16 residues. The germline gives CDR1 SGHTA, CDR2 FQGNSA. CDR3 amino acids: CASSPKVQGANEKLFF. In nucleotides, the CDR3 is TGTGCCAGCAGCCCCAAAGTACAGGGGGCTAATGAAAAACTGTTTTTT. Together with reference TRBV7-2 and TRBJ1-4, the CDR3 gives the full variable domain: GAGVSQSPSNKVTEKGKDVELRCDPISGHTALYWYRQSLGQGLEFLIYFQGNSAPDKSGLPSDRFSAERTGGSVSTLTIQRTQQEDSAVYLCASSPKVQGANEKLFFGSGTQLSVL.

This clonotype came up a few times. This sequence joins TRBV20-1 and TRBJ1-2; no firm D call. Trimming left V 0 bases short and J 3 bases short, with 5 bases between. CDR1 and CDR2 from the germline V gene are DFQATT and SNEGSKA (reference sequence). CDR3 length equals 12 residues. This chain's CDR3 is CSARDVDYGYTF. The CDR3 DNA reads TGCAGTGCTAGAGATGTCGACTATGGCTACACCTTC.

This clonotype was counted only a few times. V gene TRBV7-9 combines with J gene TRBJ1-2; 7 nucleotides match TRBD1. CDR1 is SEHNR and CDR2 is FQNEAQ in the germline V gene (reference sequence). J was trimmed by 5 bases and V by 4 bases; bases with no gene match: 10. This CDR3 is built from 15 residues. The CDR3 sequence is CASSSGGEHIYGYTF. The CDR3 bases are TGTGCCAGCAGCTCAGGGGGAGAACACATTTATGGCTACACCTTC.

The sample holds a few counts of this clonotype. This chain uses TRBV6-2 or TRBV6-3 with TRBJ1-1; 8 nucleotides match TRBD1. The CDR3 has 14 amino acids. Germline values: CDR1 MNHEY, CDR2 SVGEGT. With V trimmed by 8 bases and J by 3 bases, 8 bases remained unmatched. DNA of the CDR3: TGTGCCAGCGTCGCAGGGGGCTGGGACACTGAAGCTTTCTTT. It specifies CASVAGGWDTEAFF.

The chain recombines TRBV7-2 with TRBJ2-2; D possibly corresponds to TRBD1 (6 bases). The CDR3 sequence is 15 residues long. V lost 5 bases, J lost 8 bases, and 18 bases lay in between. The germline V gene has CDR1 SGHTA and CDR2 FQGNSA. The CDR3 protein is CASSITGTSEGELFF. The DNA for the CDR3 is TGTGCCAGCAGCATAACCGGGACAAGCGAGGGGGAGCTGTTTTTT.

J is TRBJ1-6 and V is TRBV28; D perhaps matches TRBD1 (6 bases). V was clipped by 7 bases and J by 8 bases, with 9 bases between them. From germline, CDR1 is MDHEN and CDR2 SYDVKM. The CDR3 runs to 12 residues. CDR3 in amino acids: CASKGQHSPLHF. The CDR3 DNA reads TGTGCCAGCAAAGGACAGCATTCACCCCTCCACTTT.

This chain uses TRBV7-2 with TRBJ1-5; TRBD1 might be the D (6 bases). This CDR3 contains 14 residues. Trimming took 3 bases from V and 5 from J, leaving 11 bases between them. Germline-derived CDR1 and CDR2 are SGHTA and FQGNSA. This chain's CDR3 is CASSFGGLHQPQHF. CDR3 in DNA: TGTGCCAGCAGCTTCGGGGGCCTCCATCAGCCCCAGCATTTT. Full variable domain (rest looked up from reference TRBV7-2 and TRBJ1-5): GAGVSQSPSNKVTEKGKDVELRCDPISGHTALYWYRQSLGQGLEFLIYFQGNSAPDKSGLPSDRFSAERTGGSVSTLTIQRTQQEDSAVYLCASSFGGLHQPQHFGDGTRLSIL.